Sequencing of this T cell receptor beta chain was carried out in a study of vaccination effects on CD4 cells after COVID-19. Study at large: After the second dose, samples were taken at median day 72.

After expansion with viral peptide pools in the ViraFEST assay, antigen-specific CD4+ T cells were sequenced. Subsequent to a culture period of roughly 11 days, CD4+ T cells were isolated. Vaccine administered to participants consisted of two doses of either BNT162b2 or mRNA-1273. The researchers cultured 1.5 million to 2.5 million PBMC per well with about 10 IU/ml IL-2 and about 10 ug/ml peptides. The V end lost 3 bases, the J end lost 1 base, and 9 bases lay between the germline ends. CDR1 is LNHDA, CDR2 SQIVND, per germline (reference sequence). CDR3 length: 14 amino acids. This table comes from immunoSEQ multiplex PCR, and its TCRdb copy is limited to in-frame clones, with some not included. The profile shows 20,000 to 25,000 clones, roughly three quarters of them singletons. Comment on this clone: What it recognizes is unknown.

The genes are TRBV19 and TRBJ1-1; D ambiguous. The clonotype was recovered from a human donor who received a COVID-19 vaccine. The sample in question was CD4+ T cells from PBMCs cultured with HCoV-229E spike peptides, obtained after COVID-19 vaccination. CDR3 region: CASSMKGGNTEAFF. DNA of the CDR3: TGTGCCAGTAGTATGAAGGGAGGGAACACTGAAGCTTTCTTT. Based on the CDR3 plus reference TRBV19 and TRBJ1-1, the full variable domain is DGGITQSPKYLFRKEGQNVTLSCEQNLNHDAMYWYRQDPGQGLRLIYYSQIVNDFQKGDIAEGYSVSREKKESFPLTVTSAQKNPTAFYLCASSMKGGNTEAFFGQGTRLTVV.